The 24 T cell receptor beta chains below come from one sample, sequenced in a study of breast tumors, draining lymph nodes, adjacent tissues. Samples came from axillary lymph nodes draining the breast cancer. One entry per CDR3 protein results from TCRdb running MiXCR on the multiplex PCR reads. The table has a few hundred thousand distinct CDR3 sequences, 34% seen once. The sequenced material came from axillary lymph node tissue. Source of these receptors: a female donor with breast cancer. Some clones in this sample may be carry-over from other donors' samples.

This clonotype has more than one count but fewer than ten. The rearrangement uses TRBV18 and TRBJ1-3; D may be TRBD1 (6 bases). V lost 2 bases and J lost 0, with 8 bases in between. Per the germline V gene, CDR1 is KGHSH and CDR2 is LQKENI. This CDR3 comprises 15 residues. In nucleotides, the CDR3 is TGTGCCAGCTCACCAGGGGGCGACTCTGGAAACACCATATATTTT. Amino acid sequence: CASSPGGDSGNTIYF.

The sample holds many counts of this clonotype. The chain uses TRBV4-3 and TRBJ2-1; D is undetermined. In germline, CDR1 is LGHNA, CDR2 YSLEER. The CDR3 has 13 amino acids. V lost 3 bases, J lost 4 bases, and 7 bases lay in between. CDR3 loop: CASSQTRYNEQFF. The CDR3 DNA reads TGCGCCAGCAGCCAGACGAGATACAATGAGCAGTTCTTC.

This clonotype was seen a few times. The chain is built from TRBV7-9 and TRBJ1-2; D gene unclear. The V end lost 4 bases, the J end lost 3 bases, and 12 bases lay between the germline ends. The CDR3 length is 14 residues. Per germline, CDR1 SEHNR and CDR2 FQNEAQ (reference sequence). The CDR3, as DNA: TGTGCCAGCAGCTCCTCCTCGGCCCACTATGGCTACACCTTC. Residues: CASSSSSAHYGYTF.

The V and J genes are TRBV2 and TRBJ2-4; D gene ambiguous. The V gene's germline CDR1 is SNHLY and CDR2 FYNNEI. The CDR3 is 13 residues long. Trimming took off 7 bases at V and 6 bases at J, with 13 bases between the two ends. As DNA, the CDR3 is TGTGCCAGCACGTATAGGTTCGGAAACATTCAGTACTTC. Translated: CASTYRFGNIQYF.

This clonotype came up many times. The CDR3 DNA reads as TGTGCCAGCAGCTTAAGTAGGGGAGGGGACGAGCAGTACTTC. It is translated as CASSLSRGGDEQYF. The genes are TRBV7-9 and TRBJ2-7; TRBD2 agrees at 7 bases. The germline CDR1 and CDR2 sequences are SEHNR and FQNEAQ (reference sequence). The CDR3 has 14 residues. V trimming: 2 bases; J trimming: 5 bases; junction bases outside the gene matches: 6.

Details on this clonotype: At one end the junction does not follow the germline gene, possibly because of a read error. This chain links TRBV4-3 with TRBJ2-3; 10 bases fit TRBD2. The CDR3 contains 18 residues. Germline V gene sequence: CDR1 LGHNA, CDR2 YSLEER. CDR3 protein: CASSQDIQAGGPKDKQYF. The CDR3, as DNA: TGCGCCAGCAGCCAAGATATACAAGCGGGGGGGCCGAAAGATAAGCAGTATTTT.

This clonotype was observed a few times. A junction boundary mismatches the germline segment, possibly from a read error. J is TRBJ2-1 and V is TRBV4-3, with TRBD2 matching 9 bases. Looked up from germline, CDR1 is LGHNA and CDR2 is YSLEER. This CDR3 spans 17 amino acids. The CDR3 sequence: CASSLSPQRGEYNGQFF. The CDR3 DNA sequence: TGCGCCAGCAGCCTTAGCCCACAGCGGGGGGAATACAATGGGCAGTTCTTC.

This clonotype was counted at least ten times. The V call is TRBV10-2, the J call TRBJ2-7; 8 bases fit TRBD1. CDR1 WSHSY and CDR2 SAAADI come from the germline V gene. The CDR3 extends over 15 amino acids. Unmatched junction bases numbered 9, after V lost 6 bases and J lost 2 bases. The CDR3 DNA is TGCGCCAGCAGCCCTCTCGGACAGGGACCCTACGAGCAGTACTTC. Protein product: CASSPLGQGPYEQYF.

This clonotype was observed a handful of times. This chain uses TRBV27 with TRBJ1-4; tentative D call: TRBD1 (6 bases). Trimming shortened V by 5 bases and J by 4 bases, and 14 bases separated the two germline ends. Germline lookup yields CDR1 MNHEY and CDR2 SMNVEV (reference sequence). The CDR3 runs to 15 residues. The CDR3 DNA follows: TGTGCCAGCAGTCGCTCAGGGGTACTTAATGAAAAACTGTTTTTT. Its translation: CASSRSGVLNEKLFF.

This clonotype has ten or more counts. This chain connects TRBV7-9 to TRBJ2-7, with D maybe TRBD2 (6 bases). The CDR3 consists of 15 residues. CDR1 and CDR2 from the germline V gene are SEHNR and FQNEAQ (reference sequence). V shed 3 bases and J shed 7 bases, with 19 bases lying between them. The DNA for the CDR3 is TGTGCCAGCAGCTTCCGCGGGACGGTTTCAGAGGAGCAGTACTTC. This gives the protein CASSFRGTVSEEQYF.

This clonotype was detected a few times. A much larger clonotype is one base distant, so this may be a read error. The gene calls are TRBV20-1 and TRBJ2-3, with a possible D match to TRBD1 (7 bases). From germline, CDR1 is DFQATT and CDR2 SNEGSKA (reference sequence). The length of the CDR3 is 13 residues. The V end was cut by 7 bases, the J end by 6 bases, with 17 bases between. The CDR3 is CSVRGGGKDTQYF. Here the CDR3 DNA reads TGCAGTGTCAGAGGAGGGGGCAAGGATACGCAGTATTTT.

In regard to this clonotype: A clone one base away is much larger, so this may be a read error. The chain has TRBV4-2 and TRBJ2-1, with TRBD2 identical over 8 bases. The CDR3 totals 11 residues. Germline CDR1 reads LGHNA; CDR2 reads YNFKEQ. With V trimmed by 3 bases and J by 12 bases, 1 base remained unmatched. CDR3 sequence: CASSQGLGQFF. As DNA, the CDR3 is TGTGCCAGCAGCCAGGGACTAGGGCAGTTCTTC.

The chain has TRBV5-1 and TRBJ2-7; 7 bases align to TRBD1. This CDR3 is built from 13 residues. Losses at the gene ends were 8 bases for V and 2 bases for J; bases not matched to a gene: 7. CDR1 is SGHRS, CDR2 YFSETQ, per germline. The CDR3 loop reads CARGDRATYEQYF. CDR3 DNA: TGCGCCAGAGGCGACAGGGCCACCTACGAGCAGTACTTC.

This clonotype came up many times. The chain joins TRBV7-9 to TRBJ2-3, with TRBD2 matching 8 bases. The junction had 3 bases not matched to a gene; V was cut back by 3 bases and J by 1 base. This CDR3 is built from 15 residues. Germline values: CDR1 SEHNR, CDR2 FQNEAQ (reference sequence). CDR3 amino acids: CASSFPTSGTDTQYF. CDR3 nucleotides: TGTGCCAGCAGCTTCCCGACTAGCGGCACAGATACGCAGTATTTT.

The V call is TRBV2, the J call TRBJ2-5; perhaps TRBD2 as D (8 bases). This CDR3 is 15 amino acids long. Germline-derived CDR1 and CDR2 are SNHLY and FYNNEI. The V end was cut by 6 bases, the J end by 2 bases, with 16 bases between. CDR3: CASSNSGTVQETQYF. The CDR3 coding sequence is TGTGCCAGCAGCAATAGCGGGACAGTTCAAGAGACCCAGTACTTC.

The CDR3 DNA follows: TGTGCCAGCAGCTCGTTCGGGGAGGATCAGCCCCAGCATTTT. This sequence encodes CASSSFGEDQPQHF. The rearrangement uses TRBV7-2 and TRBJ1-5; D is unresolved. The CDR3 consists of 14 residues. The germline gives CDR1 SGHTA, CDR2 FQGNSA. The V gene lost 4 bases and the J gene lost 5 bases, with 12 bases spanning the gap.

In the case of this clonotype: A much larger clone lies one base from this, so it may be a read error. V is TRBV5-1 and J is TRBJ2-7; D is perhaps TRBD2 (6 bases). Germline lookup yields CDR1 SGHRS and CDR2 YFSETQ. CDR3 length: 13 amino acids. As DNA, the CDR3 is TGCGCCAGCAGCTTGGGGGACTCCTACGACCAGTACTTC. This sequence encodes CASSLGDSYDQYF.

This clonotype occurred many times. V usage is TRBV9 and J usage is TRBJ1-2, with 11 bases identical to TRBD1. This CDR3 region has 15 residues. Looked up from germline, CDR1 is SGDLS and CDR2 is YYNGEE. J was trimmed by 3 bases and V by 3 bases; bases with no gene match: 4. The CDR3 loop is CASSAGTGGDYGYTF. The CDR3 bases are TGTGCCAGCAGCGCCGGGACAGGGGGGGACTATGGCTACACCTTC.

The chain is built from TRBV6-5 and TRBJ2-1; 10 nucleotides agree with TRBD2. CDR1 is MNHEY, CDR2 SVGAGI, per germline. The CDR3 is 15 amino acids. The J segment lost 0 bases and the V segment lost 7 bases, leaving 3 bases of the junction unmatched. The CDR3 sequence is CASTGTSDSYNEQFF. For the CDR3, the DNA is TGTGCCAGCACCGGGACTAGCGACTCCTACAATGAGCAGTTCTTC.

The chain carries TRBV5-4 and TRBJ1-2; 7 nucleotides match TRBD1. V lost 3 bases and J lost 2; bases outside the gene matches: 7. In germline, CDR1 is SGHNT, CDR2 YYREEE (reference sequence). This CDR3 has 15 amino acids. The CDR3 bases are TGTGCCAGCAGCTCCGGACAGGACATCAACTATGGCTACACCTTC. Translation: CASSSGQDINYGYTF.

This clonotype was observed at least ten times. J is TRBJ1-6 and V is TRBV6-5, with 11 nucleotides matching TRBD1. The CDR3 loop spans 17 amino acids. Germline V gene lookup returns CDR1 MNHEY and CDR2 SVGAGI. The V gene end was trimmed by 6 bases and the J gene end by 4 bases; junction bases not matched to a gene: 8. CDR3 nucleotides: TGTGCCAGCAGGGGACCGGGACAGGGGGGGTATAATTCACCCCTCCACTTT. Translated: CASRGPGQGGYNSPLHF.

The V and J genes are TRBV27 and TRBJ2-5, with 8 bases that match TRBD2. Germline V gene data show CDR1 as MNHEY and CDR2 as SMNVEV (reference sequence). J gave up 7 bases and V 6 bases, and 13 bases lay outside the gene matches. The CDR3 spans 15 residues. The CDR3 here is CASRLTGGFRGTQYF. The DNA of the CDR3 is TGTGCCAGCAGACTCACGGGAGGGTTCAGGGGGACCCAGTACTTC.

The chain links TRBV4-2 to TRBJ1-1, with a tentative D call TRBD1 (6 bases). The CDR3 contains 14 residues. With 4 bases removed from V and 2 bases from J, the gap between germline ends came to 11 bases. From germline, CDR1 is LGHNA and CDR2 YNFKEQ. As DNA, the CDR3 is TGTGCCAGCAGCCGGACAGACCCAAACACTGAAGCTTTCTTT. Its protein is CASSRTDPNTEAFF.

J is TRBJ2-3 and V is TRBV20-1; D is tentatively TRBD1 or TRBD2 (6 bases each). CDR3 size: 13 residues. Germline assignment: CDR1 DFQATT and CDR2 SNEGSKA (reference sequence). Trimming took 2 bases from V and 11 from J, leaving 17 bases between them. This CDR3 reads CSARQGRINEQYF. Here the CDR3 DNA reads TGCAGTGCTAGACAGGGGAGGATAAATGAGCAGTATTTT.